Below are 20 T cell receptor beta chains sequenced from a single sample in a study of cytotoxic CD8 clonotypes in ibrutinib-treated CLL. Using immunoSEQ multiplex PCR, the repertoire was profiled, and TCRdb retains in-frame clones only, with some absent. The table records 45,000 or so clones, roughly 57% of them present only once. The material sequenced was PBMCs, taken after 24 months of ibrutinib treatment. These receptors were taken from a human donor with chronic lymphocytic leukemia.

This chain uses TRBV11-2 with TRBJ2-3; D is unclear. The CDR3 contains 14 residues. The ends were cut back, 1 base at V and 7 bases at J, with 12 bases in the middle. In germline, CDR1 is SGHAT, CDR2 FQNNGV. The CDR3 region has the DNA TGTGCCAGCAGCTTAGGTCCCAGCGACCATACGCAGTATTTT. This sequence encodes CASSLGPSDHTQYF.

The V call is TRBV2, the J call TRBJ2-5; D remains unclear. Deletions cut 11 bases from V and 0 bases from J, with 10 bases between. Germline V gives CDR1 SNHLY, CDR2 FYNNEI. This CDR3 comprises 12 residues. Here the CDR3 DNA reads TGTGCCGGAAGAAAGTACCAAGAGACCCAGTACTTC. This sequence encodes CAGRKYQETQYF.

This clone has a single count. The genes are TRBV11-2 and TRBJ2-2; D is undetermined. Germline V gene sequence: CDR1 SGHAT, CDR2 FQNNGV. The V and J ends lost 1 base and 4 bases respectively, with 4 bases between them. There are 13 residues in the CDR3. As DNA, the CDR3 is TGTGCCAGCAGCTTAGTGCTCACCGGGGAGCTGTTTTTT. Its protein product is CASSLVLTGELFF.

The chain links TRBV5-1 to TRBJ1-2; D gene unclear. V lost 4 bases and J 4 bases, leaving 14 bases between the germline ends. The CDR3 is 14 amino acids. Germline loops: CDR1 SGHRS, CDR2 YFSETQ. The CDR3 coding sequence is TGCGCCAGCAGCGAGAACGGGGTCGGCTATGGCTACACCTTC. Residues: CASSENGVGYGYTF.

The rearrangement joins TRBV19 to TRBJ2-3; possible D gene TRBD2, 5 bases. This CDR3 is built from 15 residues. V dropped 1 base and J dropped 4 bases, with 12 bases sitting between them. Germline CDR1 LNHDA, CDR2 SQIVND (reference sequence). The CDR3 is CASSIGEQFADTQYF. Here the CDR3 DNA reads TGTGCCAGTAGTATAGGGGAGCAGTTCGCAGATACGCAGTATTTT.

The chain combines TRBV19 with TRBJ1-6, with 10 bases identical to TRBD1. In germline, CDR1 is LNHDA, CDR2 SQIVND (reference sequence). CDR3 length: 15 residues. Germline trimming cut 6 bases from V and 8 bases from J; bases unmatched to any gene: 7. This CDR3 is CASRPGTGEDSPLHF. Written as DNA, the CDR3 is TGTGCCAGTAGACCCGGGACAGGGGAAGATTCACCCCTCCACTTT.

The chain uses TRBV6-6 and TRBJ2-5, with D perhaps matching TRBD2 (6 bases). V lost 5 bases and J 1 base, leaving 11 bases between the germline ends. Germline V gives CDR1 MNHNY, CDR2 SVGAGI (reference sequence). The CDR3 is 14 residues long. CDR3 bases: TGTGCCAGCAGTACCGGGACTGGCCAAGAGACCCAGTACTTC. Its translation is CASSTGTGQETQYF.

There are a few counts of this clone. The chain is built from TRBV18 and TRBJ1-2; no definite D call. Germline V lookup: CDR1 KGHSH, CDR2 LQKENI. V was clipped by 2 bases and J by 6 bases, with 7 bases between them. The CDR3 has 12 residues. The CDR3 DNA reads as TGTGCCAGCTCACCATACGGGGATGGCTACACCTTC. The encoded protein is CASSPYGDGYTF.

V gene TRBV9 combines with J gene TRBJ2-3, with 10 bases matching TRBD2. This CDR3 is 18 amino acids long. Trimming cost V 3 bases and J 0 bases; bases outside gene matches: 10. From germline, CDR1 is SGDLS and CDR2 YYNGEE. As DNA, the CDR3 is TGTGCCAGCAGCGCCCGGGGTGCTAGCGGGAGTAGCACAGATACGCAGTATTTT. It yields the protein CASSARGASGSSTDTQYF.

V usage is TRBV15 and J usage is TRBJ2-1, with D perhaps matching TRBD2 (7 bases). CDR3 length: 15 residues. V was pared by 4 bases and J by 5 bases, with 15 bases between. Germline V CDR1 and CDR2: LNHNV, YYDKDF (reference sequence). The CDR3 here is CATSIGGGAHNEQFF. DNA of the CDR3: TGTGCCACCAGCATCGGTGGGGGGGCCCACAATGAGCAGTTCTTC.

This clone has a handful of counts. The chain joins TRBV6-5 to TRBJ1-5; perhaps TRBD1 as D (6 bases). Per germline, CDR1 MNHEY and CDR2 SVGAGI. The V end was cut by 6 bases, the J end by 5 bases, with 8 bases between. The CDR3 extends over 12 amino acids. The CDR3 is CASSRGDQPQHF. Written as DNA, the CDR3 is TGTGCCAGCAGCAGGGGCGATCAGCCCCAGCATTTT.

The CDR3 nucleotides read TGTGCCAGCAGCTTATCGGGTTGGATAGGGAACCAAGAGACCCAGTACTTC. It codes for CASSLSGWIGNQETQYF. V is TRBV7-9 and J is TRBJ2-5, with unresolved D. Germline V lookup: CDR1 SEHNR, CDR2 FQNEAQ (reference sequence). V was clipped by 2 bases and J by 0 bases, with 16 bases between them. The length of the CDR3 is 17 residues.

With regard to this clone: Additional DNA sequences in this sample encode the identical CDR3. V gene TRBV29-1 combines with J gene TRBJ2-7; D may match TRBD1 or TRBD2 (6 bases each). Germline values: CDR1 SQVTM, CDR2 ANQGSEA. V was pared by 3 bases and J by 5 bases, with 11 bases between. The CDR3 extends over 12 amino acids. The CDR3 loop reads CSVEGGRNEQYF. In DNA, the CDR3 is TGCAGCGTTGAGGGGGGCCGCAACGAGCAGTACTTC.

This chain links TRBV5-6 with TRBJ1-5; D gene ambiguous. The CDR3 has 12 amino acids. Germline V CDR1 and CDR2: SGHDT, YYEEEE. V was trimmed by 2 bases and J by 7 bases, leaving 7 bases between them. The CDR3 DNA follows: TGTGCCAGCAGCTTTAAGGGACAGCCCCAGCATTTT. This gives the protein CASSFKGQPQHF.

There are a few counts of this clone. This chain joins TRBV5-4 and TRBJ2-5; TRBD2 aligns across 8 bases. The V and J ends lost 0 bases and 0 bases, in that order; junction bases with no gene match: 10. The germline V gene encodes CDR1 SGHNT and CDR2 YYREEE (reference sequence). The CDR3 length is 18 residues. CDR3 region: CASSLVASRGVNQETQYF. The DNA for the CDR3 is TGTGCCAGCAGCTTGGTCGCGTCGCGGGGGGTTAACCAAGAGACCCAGTACTTC.

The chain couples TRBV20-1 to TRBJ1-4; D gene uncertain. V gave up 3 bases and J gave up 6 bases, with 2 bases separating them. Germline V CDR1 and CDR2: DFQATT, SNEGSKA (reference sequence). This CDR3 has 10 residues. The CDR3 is CSASYEKLFF. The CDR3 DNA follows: TGCAGTGCTAGCTATGAAAAACTGTTTTTT.

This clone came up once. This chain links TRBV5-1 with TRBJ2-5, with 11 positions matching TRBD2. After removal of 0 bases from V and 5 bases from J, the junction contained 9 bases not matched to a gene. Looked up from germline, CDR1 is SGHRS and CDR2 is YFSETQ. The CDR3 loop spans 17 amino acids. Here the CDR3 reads CASSLGPGTSGRETQYF. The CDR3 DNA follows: TGCGCCAGCAGCTTGGGACCGGGGACTAGCGGCCGGGAGACCCAGTACTTC.

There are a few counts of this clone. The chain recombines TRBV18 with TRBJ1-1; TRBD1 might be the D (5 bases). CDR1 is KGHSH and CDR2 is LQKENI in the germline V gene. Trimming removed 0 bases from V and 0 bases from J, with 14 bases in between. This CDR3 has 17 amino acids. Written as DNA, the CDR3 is TGTGCCAGCTCACCACCCTCGCCGGGACGTCTGAACACTGAAGCTTTCTTT. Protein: CASSPPSPGRLNTEAFF.

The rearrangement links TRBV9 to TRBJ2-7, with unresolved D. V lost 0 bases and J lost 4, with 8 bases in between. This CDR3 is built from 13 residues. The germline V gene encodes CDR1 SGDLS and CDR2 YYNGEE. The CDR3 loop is CASSVGSRYEQYF. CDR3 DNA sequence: TGTGCCAGCAGCGTAGGTTCCCGATACGAGCAGTACTTC.

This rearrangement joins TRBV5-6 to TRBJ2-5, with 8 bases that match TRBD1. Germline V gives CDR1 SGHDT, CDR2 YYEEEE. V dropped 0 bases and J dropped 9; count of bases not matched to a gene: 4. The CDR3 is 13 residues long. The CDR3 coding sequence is TGTGCCAGCAGCTTGGGACAGGGGAGTCCCCAGTACTTC. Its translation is CASSLGQGSPQYF.